The rows below give T cell receptor beta chains drawn from one sample of a study of T cell repertoires in cytomegalovirus infection. TCRdb ran MiXCR on the reads and lists one entry per CDR3 protein. This sample carries hundreds of thousands of distinct CDR3 sequences, more than 30% of them seen once, and the ten largest clones take about a sixth. The antigens of these receptors remain unknown. The specimen was cultured PBMCs, collected from culture after CMV antigen stimulation. These receptors originate from a human donor in good health (CMV status not recorded). Some clones in this sample may be carry-over from other donors' samples. CDR3s include the opening cysteine and the closing phenylalanine or tryptophan. A D gene is named only where the DNA matches it firmly. Clone size is not always given. Where it is, it says once, few, many or a class for expanded clones.

cdr3_aa: CASSLARARGPMWAGYGYTF; cdr3_nt: TGTGCCAGCAGCTTAGCAAGGGCCAGGGGGCCTATGTGGGCTGGCTATGGCTACACCTTC; v_call: TRBV7-2; j_call: TRBJ1-2; clone_size: .; d_call: TRBD1
cdr3_aa: CATGRSHNEQFF; cdr3_nt: TGTGCCACCGGGAGGTCGCACAATGAGCAGTTCTTC; v_call: TRBV12-3/TRBV12-4; j_call: TRBJ2-1; clone_size: few; d_call: TRBD2
cdr3_aa: CSALRGTSGISPDTQYF; cdr3_nt: TGCAGCGCCCTTAGGGGTACTAGCGGGATTAGTCCAGATACGCAGTATTTT; v_call: TRBV20-1; j_call: TRBJ2-3; clone_size: .; d_call: TRBD2
cdr3_aa: CASSFAVGGANVLTF; cdr3_nt: TGTGCCAGCAGCTTCGCGGTCGGTGGGGCCAACGTCCTGACTTTC; v_call: TRBV7-6; j_call: TRBJ2-6; clone_size: .; d_call: .
cdr3_aa: CASSHGHPVEGTQYF; cdr3_nt: TGTGCCAGCAGCCATGGACACCCGGTGGAGGGTACGCAGTATTTT; v_call: TRBV14; j_call: TRBJ2-3; clone_size: .; d_call: .
cdr3_aa: CASSYDSLNTEAFF; cdr3_nt: TGTGCCAGCAGTTACGACAGTTTGAACACTGAAGCTTTCTTT; v_call: TRBV6-2/TRBV6-3; j_call: TRBJ1-1; clone_size: .; d_call: .
cdr3_aa: CASSFRRQTEQYF; cdr3_nt: TGTGCCAGCAGTTTTCGTCGTCAAACTGAGCAGTACTTC; v_call: TRBV12-3/TRBV12-4; j_call: TRBJ2-7; clone_size: .; d_call: .
cdr3_aa: CASSFSKDRGDEQYF; cdr3_nt: TGTGCCAGCAGTTTTTCTAAGGACAGGGGAGATGAGCAGTACTTC; v_call: TRBV27; j_call: TRBJ2-7; clone_size: few; d_call: TRBD1
cdr3_aa: CASSSPRRIYEQYF; cdr3_nt: TGTGCCAGCTCATCACCGAGGAGAATATACGAGCAGTACTTC; v_call: TRBV18; j_call: TRBJ2-7; clone_size: .; d_call: .
cdr3_aa: CASSLNRLAGVADTQYF; cdr3_nt: TGTGCCAGCAGCTTAAATAGGCTAGCGGGAGTGGCGGATACGCAGTATTTT; v_call: TRBV7-2; j_call: TRBJ2-3; clone_size: few; d_call: TRBD2
cdr3_aa: CATSRVLVQTGDSNQPQHF; cdr3_nt: TGTGCCACCAGCAGAGTTTTAGTTCAGACAGGGGATAGCAATCAGCCCCAGCATTTT; v_call: TRBV15; j_call: TRBJ1-5; clone_size: once; d_call: TRBD1
cdr3_aa: CASSLSPGMNYGYTF; cdr3_nt: TGTGCCAGCAGTTTATCCCCAGGGATGAACTATGGCTACACCTTC; v_call: TRBV28; j_call: TRBJ1-2; clone_size: once; d_call: .
cdr3_aa: CASSRGQYEQYF; cdr3_nt: TGTGCCAGCAGCCGGGGACAGTACGAGCAGTACTTC; v_call: TRBV7-9; j_call: TRBJ2-7; clone_size: many; d_call: TRBD1
cdr3_aa: CASSRTSGSFSYNEQFF; cdr3_nt: TGTGCCAGCAGTAGGACTAGCGGGAGTTTCTCCTACAATGAGCAGTTCTTC; v_call: TRBV5-4; j_call: TRBJ2-1; clone_size: .; d_call: TRBD2
cdr3_aa: CASSPTPGSNEQFF; cdr3_nt: TGTGCCAGCTCACCGACTCCGGGAAGCAATGAGCAGTTCTTC; v_call: TRBV18; j_call: TRBJ2-1; clone_size: few; d_call: .
cdr3_aa: CASSRTLSTDTQYF; cdr3_nt: TGTGCCAGCAGTCGGACATTGAGCACAGATACGCAGTATTTT; v_call: TRBV12-3/TRBV12-4; j_call: TRBJ2-3; clone_size: .; d_call: .
cdr3_aa: CASSQDLLDYEQYF; cdr3_nt: TGTGCCAGCAGCCAAGATCTTTTGGACTACGAGCAGTACTTC; v_call: TRBV3-1; j_call: TRBJ2-7; clone_size: .; d_call: .
cdr3_aa: CASSKEDSTENTEAFF; cdr3_nt: TGTGCCAGCAGTAAAGAAGACTCGACAGAGAACACTGAAGCTTTCTTT; v_call: TRBV12-3/TRBV12-4; j_call: TRBJ1-1; clone_size: few; d_call: .
cdr3_aa: CASSLMDGNSPLHF; cdr3_nt: TGTGCCAGCAGCTTGATGGACGGGAATTCACCCCTCCACTTT; v_call: TRBV7-3; j_call: TRBJ1-6; clone_size: few; d_call: .
cdr3_aa: CASKSMEVVFSGRTFTGELFF; cdr3_nt: TGTGCCAGCAAATCGATGGAAGTGGTTTTCAGCGGGAGGACGTTCACCGGGGAGCTGTTTTTT; v_call: TRBV7-2; j_call: TRBJ2-2; clone_size: many; d_call: TRBD2
cdr3_aa: CSASPLAGTQYYEQYF; cdr3_nt: TGCAGTGCTAGTCCCCTAGCGGGGACTCAGTACTACGAGCAGTACTTC; v_call: TRBV20-1; j_call: TRBJ2-7; clone_size: .; d_call: TRBD2
cdr3_aa: CASRIQGATEAFF; cdr3_nt: TGTGCCAGCAGAATACAGGGGGCCACTGAAGCTTTCTTT; v_call: TRBV7-2; j_call: TRBJ1-1; clone_size: .; d_call: TRBD1
cdr3_aa: CASSPLTGGEDTQYF; cdr3_nt: TGTGCCAGCAGTCCACTGACAGGGGGAGAGGATACGCAGTATTTT; v_call: TRBV28; j_call: TRBJ2-3; clone_size: few; d_call: TRBD1
cdr3_aa: CASSLRPQGARSDTQYF; cdr3_nt: TGTGCCAGCAGCTTACGGCCCCAGGGGGCGCGATCAGATACGCAGTATTTT; v_call: TRBV7-7; j_call: TRBJ2-3; clone_size: few; d_call: TRBD1
cdr3_aa: CASSSTSTMPYEQYF; cdr3_nt: TGTGCCAGCAGCTCCACTTCGACGATGCCCTACGAGCAGTACTTC; v_call: TRBV11-1; j_call: TRBJ2-7; clone_size: few; d_call: .
cdr3_aa: CASSLSRSNTEAFF; cdr3_nt: TGTGCCAGCAGTTTATCGAGGAGTAACACTGAAGCTTTCTTT; v_call: TRBV27; j_call: TRBJ1-1; clone_size: .; d_call: .
cdr3_aa: CSVQGGVYNEQFF; cdr3_nt: TGCAGCGTTCAGGGGGGGGTCTACAATGAGCAGTTCTTC; v_call: TRBV29-1; j_call: TRBJ2-1; clone_size: many; d_call: .
cdr3_aa: CASISGERVVNNEQFF; cdr3_nt: TGTGCCAGCATCTCCGGGGAGCGGGTAGTAAACAATGAGCAGTTCTTC; v_call: TRBV2; j_call: TRBJ2-1; clone_size: .; d_call: .
cdr3_aa: CASRSRQKGYTF; cdr3_nt: TGTGCCAGCAGATCCAGACAGAAGGGCTACACCTTC; v_call: TRBV12-3/TRBV12-4; j_call: TRBJ1-2; clone_size: .; d_call: .
cdr3_aa: CASSLYPPGGRARETQYF; cdr3_nt: TGTGCCAGCAGCTTATACCCACCCGGCGGGAGGGCCAGGGAGACCCAGTACTTC; v_call: TRBV11-2; j_call: TRBJ2-5; clone_size: .; d_call: TRBD2
cdr3_aa: CASSAWDSQETQYF; cdr3_nt: TGTGCCAGCAGCGCTTGGGACAGCCAAGAGACCCAGTACTTC; v_call: TRBV11-3; j_call: TRBJ2-5; clone_size: .; d_call: TRBD1
cdr3_aa: CASHGLAGVYTQYF; cdr3_nt: TGTGCCAGCCATGGACTAGCGGGAGTATATACGCAGTATTTT; v_call: TRBV27; j_call: TRBJ2-3; clone_size: few; d_call: TRBD2
cdr3_aa: CAISDRTSSGNTIYF; cdr3_nt: TGTGCCATCAGTGACAGGACCAGCTCTGGAAACACCATATATTTT; v_call: TRBV10-3; j_call: TRBJ1-3; clone_size: few; d_call: .
cdr3_aa: CASSLKVGRASGRSTEQFF; cdr3_nt: TGTGCCAGCAGCTTAAAAGTCGGGAGGGCTAGCGGGAGAAGTACTGAGCAGTTCTTC; v_call: TRBV7-3; j_call: TRBJ2-1; clone_size: .; d_call: TRBD2
cdr3_aa: CASSFRPGLAGGEQFF; cdr3_nt: TGTGCCAGTAGTTTCCGACCGGGACTAGCGGGTGGTGAGCAGTTCTTC; v_call: TRBV19; j_call: TRBJ2-1; clone_size: .; d_call: TRBD2
cdr3_aa: CASSLGSLVRNEQFF; cdr3_nt: TGTGCCAGCAGCTTGGGATCTCTAGTTCGGAATGAGCAGTTCTTC; v_call: TRBV7-2; j_call: TRBJ2-1; clone_size: many; d_call: .
cdr3_aa: CASSFDSFNYGYTF; cdr3_nt: TGTGCCAGCAGCTTCGACAGTTTTAACTATGGCTACACCTTC; v_call: TRBV7-2; j_call: TRBJ1-2; clone_size: many; d_call: .
cdr3_aa: CASRQDTDNEQFF; cdr3_nt: TGTGCCAGTCGACAGGATACCGACAATGAGCAGTTCTTC; v_call: TRBV13; j_call: TRBJ2-1; clone_size: .; d_call: .
cdr3_aa: CASSLPPVLAGETQYF; cdr3_nt: TGTGCCAGCAGCTTACCCCCAGTACTAGCCGGGGAGACCCAGTACTTC; v_call: TRBV7-2; j_call: TRBJ2-5; clone_size: many; d_call: .
cdr3_aa: CASSHPRGGSGGNEQFF; cdr3_nt: TGTGCCAGCAGCCACCCACGTGGGGGGAGTGGGGGCAATGAGCAGTTCTTC; v_call: TRBV4-2; j_call: TRBJ2-1; clone_size: .; d_call: .
cdr3_aa: CASGEKGLAAGYTF; cdr3_nt: TGTGCCAGCGGCGAAAAGGGTCTGGCCGCTGGCTACACCTTC; v_call: TRBV7-9; j_call: TRBJ1-2; clone_size: .; d_call: .
cdr3_aa: CATEGFPLNTEAFF; cdr3_nt: TGTGCCACTGAGGGGTTCCCGCTGAACACTGAAGCTTTCTTT; v_call: TRBV6-5; j_call: TRBJ1-1; clone_size: .; d_call: .
cdr3_aa: CASSFQGGHTDTQYF; cdr3_nt: TGTGCCAGCAGCTTCCAGGGGGGTCATACAGATACGCAGTATTTT; v_call: TRBV7-2; j_call: TRBJ2-3; clone_size: many; d_call: .
cdr3_aa: CASSPGTIGNTIYF; cdr3_nt: TGTGCCAGCAGCCCCGGGACCATCGGAAACACCATATATTTT; v_call: TRBV6-2/TRBV6-3; j_call: TRBJ1-3; clone_size: .; d_call: .
cdr3_aa: CASSRDGINEQFF; cdr3_nt: TGTGCCAGCAGTCGGGACGGAATTAATGAGCAGTTCTTC; v_call: TRBV7-8; j_call: TRBJ2-1; clone_size: .; d_call: .
cdr3_aa: CASSQGVVMGEAFF; cdr3_nt: TGTGCCAGCAGCCAAGGGGTTGTTATGGGTGAAGCTTTCTTT; v_call: TRBV14; j_call: TRBJ1-1; clone_size: once; d_call: .
cdr3_aa: CASSSTLAGASDTQYF; cdr3_nt: TGTGCCAGCAGTTCTACGCTAGCGGGAGCATCAGATACGCAGTATTTT; v_call: TRBV28; j_call: TRBJ2-3; clone_size: .; d_call: TRBD2
cdr3_aa: CASSLEIYEQYF; cdr3_nt: TGTGCCAGCAGCTTGGAAATCTACGAGCAGTACTTC; v_call: TRBV7-8; j_call: TRBJ2-7; clone_size: few; d_call: .
cdr3_aa: CASSNQGGLAGYNEQFF; cdr3_nt: TGTGCCAGTAGTAACCAGGGGGGGCTAGCGGGATACAATGAGCAGTTCTTC; v_call: TRBV19; j_call: TRBJ2-1; clone_size: .; d_call: TRBD2
cdr3_aa: CASSHPDRGPLVNNEQFF; cdr3_nt: TGCGCCAGCAGCCACCCGGACAGGGGCCCTCTTGTGAACAATGAGCAGTTCTTC; v_call: TRBV4-1; j_call: TRBJ2-1; clone_size: few; d_call: TRBD1
cdr3_aa: CASSYSRTGGPSDDEQFF; cdr3_nt: TGTGCCAGCAGTTACTCGAGGACGGGAGGGCCGTCTGACGATGAGCAGTTCTTC; v_call: TRBV6-2/TRBV6-3; j_call: TRBJ2-1; clone_size: .; d_call: TRBD2
cdr3_aa: CASSLEGPETQYF; cdr3_nt: TGTGCCAGCAGTTTAGAGGGTCCGGAGACCCAGTACTTC; v_call: TRBV28; j_call: TRBJ2-5; clone_size: few; d_call: .
cdr3_aa: CASSFAGGGSNEQFF; cdr3_nt: TGTGCCAGCAGCTTTGCGGGAGGGGGATCCAATGAGCAGTTCTTC; v_call: TRBV7-6; j_call: TRBJ2-1; clone_size: .; d_call: TRBD2